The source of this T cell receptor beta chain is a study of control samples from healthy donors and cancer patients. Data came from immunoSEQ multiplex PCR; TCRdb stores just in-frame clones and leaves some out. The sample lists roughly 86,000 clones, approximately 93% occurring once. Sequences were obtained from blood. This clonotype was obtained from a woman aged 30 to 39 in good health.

CDR3 region: CSVDGGRYGYTF. CDR3 sequence (DNA): TGCAGCGTTGACGGGGGGCGGTATGGCTACACCTTC. The J gene is TRBJ1-2, the V gene TRBV29-1, with TRBD1 as a possible D gene (6 bases). Germline V gives CDR1 SQVTM, CDR2 ANQGSEA. The length of the CDR3 is 12 residues. With 3 bases removed from V and 5 bases from J, the gap between germline ends came to 10 bases.